This TCR beta chain was observed in a study of lymphopenia after photon versus proton radiotherapy. The ends were cut back, 8 bases at V and 0 bases at J, with 16 bases in the middle. CDR1 SNHLY and CDR2 FYNNEI come from the germline V gene. This CDR3 has 15 amino acids. The data were produced by immunoSEQ multiplex PCR, yet TCRdb's version contains in-frame clones alone and is incomplete. The table has around 25,000 clones, roughly 85% seen once. The source was peripheral blood, collected from a patient treated with photon-based radiotherapy. The rearrangement links TRBV2 to TRBJ1-1, with D unresolved. This sequence was found in a man aged 60 to 75 with pancreatic cancer. CDR3 DNA: TGTGCCAGCCATGTAGTGTGGGGAATGAACACTGAAGCTTTCTTT. Its protein product is CASHVVWGMNTEAFF.